This T cell receptor beta chain was recovered during a study of neoadjuvant nivolumab and ipilimumab in lung cancer. General observations from the study: Pretherapy blood TCR richness correlated positively with resected tumor richness. Only two of four nivolumab-treated tumors gained richness and clonality by surgery. TCR sequencing covered a small number of samples. Compared with tumor-adjacent uninvolved lung, resected tumors showed greater richness and clonality.

Libraries were prepared by immunoSEQ multiplex PCR; TCRdb keeps only in-frame clonotypes and omits some of them. The repertoire holds 40,000 or so clones, 89% seen once, with 3.3% in the top ten. Concerning this clone itself: Its target is unknown.

Germline values: CDR1 SNHLY, CDR2 FYNNEI. The CDR3 extends over 15 amino acids. V trimming: 6 bases; J trimming: 2 bases; junction bases outside the gene matches: 9. The sequencing used peripheral blood, collected before neoadjuvant nivolumab, alone or with ipilimumab. The sequence came from an adult with non-small cell lung cancer. The V and J genes are TRBV2 and TRBJ2-7, with 8 bases matching TRBD1. CDR3 nucleotide sequence: TGTGCCAGCAGAGCACTGGACAGGGTCGCCTACGAGCAGTACTTC. It translates to CASRALDRVAYEQYF.